These 18 T cell receptor beta chains were all obtained from the same sample, sequenced in a study of cytomegalovirus exposure and HLA in healthy donors (dated by TCRdb to 2016 to 2017). Library prep was done by the immunoSEQ multiplex PCR assay. The multiplex PCR relied on a mix of 60 forward primers for TCR Vbeta segments and 13 reverse primers for TCR Jbeta segments. The clones in this table, taken by TCRdb from immuneACCESS, are in-frame only. Not every clone is retained; where verified, under half of the shortfall comes from an unresolved V gene, and the cause of the rest is unknown. This sample is represented by approximately 140,000 clones; almost 80% of them were singletons. About 0.91% of the sample lies in the top ten. The specimen was PBMCs. Receptors were obtained from a man aged 18 to 30 in good health and CMV-seronegative.

V and J are TRBV11-2 and TRBJ2-5; D gene uncertain. Trimming removed 5 bases from V and 5 bases from J, with 15 bases in between. CDR3 length: 14 amino acids. Germline-derived CDR1 and CDR2 are SGHAT and FQNNGV. CDR3 nucleotides: TGTGCCAGCAGCCTAATTGCCCGTTGGGAGACCCAGTACTTC. This sequence encodes CASSLIARWETQYF.

The genes are TRBV9 and TRBJ1-5; no clear D gene. The CDR3 contains 15 residues. Germline V gene data show CDR1 as SGDLS and CDR2 as YYNGEE. The germline V and J ends were trimmed by 0 bases and 4 bases, with 11 bases remaining between them. As DNA, the CDR3 is TGTGCCAGCAGCGTAGGGGCAGCCGTTAATCAGCCCCAGCATTTT. Translated, it gives CASSVGAAVNQPQHF.

This chain joins TRBV7-2 and TRBJ1-2; the D gene is possibly TRBD1 (6 bases). Germline V CDR1 and CDR2: SGHTA, FQGNSA. With 1 base removed from V and 7 bases from J, the gap between germline ends came to 16 bases. The CDR3 extends over 15 amino acids. DNA for the CDR3: TGTGCCAGCAGCTTAGGGGTCGGGGGGGCGGGTGGCTACACCTTC. It codes for CASSLGVGGAGGYTF.

V gene TRBV2 combines with J gene TRBJ1-4, with TRBD1 as a possible D gene (6 bases). This CDR3 comprises 12 residues. Trimming shortened V by 11 bases and J by 4 bases, and 11 bases separated the two germline ends. From germline, CDR1 is SNHLY and CDR2 FYNNEI. DNA for the CDR3: TGTGCCGCACGGACAGATAATGAAAAACTGTTTTTT. It codes for CAARTDNEKLFF.

This sequence joins TRBV28 and TRBJ1-5; possibly TRBD1 for D (6 bases). Germline loops: CDR1 MDHEN, CDR2 SYDVKM. The CDR3 totals 15 residues. The V gene lost 6 bases and the J gene lost 7 bases, with 19 bases spanning the gap. CDR3 DNA: TGTGCCAGCAGGCTCAGGGGTGTAGGTGAACAGCCCCAGCATTTT. Translation gives CASRLRGVGEQPQHF.

This chain links TRBV5-4 with TRBJ2-5; D call uncertain. The CDR3 totals 13 residues. The germline CDR1 and CDR2 sequences are SGHNT and YYREEE (reference sequence). V lost 1 base, J lost 0 bases, and 4 bases lay in between. CDR3 DNA: TGTGCCAGCAGCTTGACAAACCAAGAGACCCAGTACTTC. This encodes CASSLTNQETQYF.

The rearrangement uses TRBV7-2 and TRBJ1-2; D perhaps matches TRBD1 (6 bases). Germline V gives CDR1 SGHTA, CDR2 FQGNSA. Trimming cost V 3 bases and J 0 bases, with 14 bases left between them. The CDR3 loop spans 16 amino acids. CDR3 in DNA: TGTGCCAGCAGCTTGTTGCAGGGGACCACTAACTATGGCTACACCTTC. This gives the protein CASSLLQGTTNYGYTF.

This rearrangement joins TRBV4-1 to TRBJ1-5, with D maybe TRBD1 (5 bases). CDR1 is MGHRA and CDR2 is YSYEKL in the germline V gene. The CDR3 covers 15 residues. The V end was cut by 2 bases, the J end by 7 bases, with 15 bases between. This CDR3 reads CASSQFWQGGQPQHF. The CDR3 bases are TGCGCCAGCAGCCAATTTTGGCAGGGCGGCCAGCCCCAGCATTTT.

The CDR3 spells CASSYYRGLGTDTQYF. DNA for the CDR3: TGTGCCAGCAGCTATTACAGGGGCCTGGGGACAGATACGCAGTATTTT. The chain links TRBV5-4 to TRBJ2-3; TRBD1 agrees at 7 bases. This CDR3 is 16 amino acids long. V was pared by 3 bases and J by 3 bases, with 10 bases of the junction left unmatched. CDR1 and CDR2 from the germline V gene are SGHNT and YYREEE (reference sequence).

The chain recombines TRBV7-6 with TRBJ2-5; D is perhaps TRBD1 (6 bases). The DNA end favors TRBJ2-7, so the J call may be wrong. Germline-derived CDR1 and CDR2 are SGHVS and FNYEAQ. The CDR3 has 15 residues. DNA for the CDR3: TGTGCCAGCAGCTTGGGCATAGGGGGTGACTACGAGCAGTACTTC. This translates into CASSLGIGGDYEQYF.

The V call is TRBV25-1, the J call TRBJ2-1, with 9 bases that match TRBD1. The length of the CDR3 is 15 residues. The V gene end was trimmed by 1 base and the J gene end by 9 bases; junction bases not matched to a gene: 7. Germline values: CDR1 MGHDK, CDR2 SYGVNS. The CDR3 sequence: CASSEFVGDRAEQFF. For the CDR3, the DNA is TGTGCCAGCAGTGAATTCGTCGGGGACAGGGCTGAGCAGTTCTTC.

The chain combines TRBV5-5 with TRBJ2-2; 10 bases map to TRBD1. The germline gives CDR1 SGHKS, CDR2 YYEKEE (reference sequence). This CDR3 contains 16 residues. Germline trimming cut 6 bases from V and 6 bases from J; bases unmatched to any gene: 11. Here the CDR3 DNA reads TGTGCCAGCACCCCGCCGGGGGACAGGGGTTCCGGGGAGCTGTTTTTT. Translated: CASTPPGDRGSGELFF.

This clone appeared a few times. This sequence joins TRBV4-3 and TRBJ1-4; TRBD1 matches at 7 bases. This CDR3 has 17 residues. With V trimmed by 1 base and J by 7 bases, 12 bases remained unmatched. Germline CDR1 is LGHNA and CDR2 is YSLEER. The CDR3 sequence: CASSQGDSLSAGEKLFF. The CDR3, as DNA: TGCGCCAGCAGCCAAGGGGACAGCCTATCGGCCGGTGAAAAACTGTTTTTT.

This sequence joins TRBV5-1 and TRBJ2-3, with D hard to call. From germline, CDR1 is SGHRS and CDR2 YFSETQ. V was cut by 0 bases and J by 6 bases, with 14 bases left in between. The CDR3 is made up of 15 amino acids. CDR3 sequence: CASSLDTGLQDTQYF. The CDR3 bases are TGCGCCAGCAGCTTGGATACTGGGCTTCAGGATACGCAGTATTTT.

The V gene is TRBV19, the J gene TRBJ2-5, with TRBD1 matching over 9 bases. Germline CDR1 reads LNHDA; CDR2 reads SQIVND (reference sequence). V trimming: 2 bases; J trimming: 7 bases; junction bases outside the gene matches: 5. This CDR3 contains 14 residues. The CDR3 here is CASSISGQGRTQYF. The CDR3, as DNA: TGTGCCAGTAGTATATCAGGACAGGGGAGGACCCAGTACTTC.

This chain links TRBV7-3 with TRBJ1-1, with 9 nucleotides matching TRBD1. V shed 5 bases and J 8 bases; nucleotides not matched to a gene: 12. Germline loops: CDR1 SGHTA, CDR2 FQGTGA. The CDR3 extends over 15 amino acids. The CDR3 sequence is CASSPRPGQGVEAFF. The CDR3 nucleotides are TGTGCCAGCAGCCCCCGTCCGGGACAGGGAGTAGAAGCTTTCTTT.

This chain connects TRBV7-3 to TRBJ1-2; TRBD1 aligns across 7 bases. The CDR3 length is 13 residues. From germline, CDR1 is SGHTA and CDR2 FQGTGA. With V trimmed by 6 bases and J by 6 bases, 7 bases remained unmatched. CDR3 nucleotides: TGTGCCAGCAGTCCGCGACAGGGTCATGGCTACACCTTC. Translating gives CASSPRQGHGYTF.

The V and J genes are TRBV6-5 and TRBJ1-6; D not certain. This CDR3 is 12 amino acids long. The germline V gene has CDR1 MNHEY and CDR2 SVGAGI. The V gene lost 4 bases and the J gene lost 7 bases, with 5 bases spanning the gap. For the CDR3, the DNA is TGTGCCAGCAGTTCGTTAAATTCACCCCTCCACTTT. Translating it yields CASSSLNSPLHF.